This T cell receptor beta chain appears in the sequencing data of a study of identical twins. This CDR3 is built from 15 residues. The V gene lost 1 base and the J gene lost 2 bases, with 15 bases spanning the gap. CDR1 and CDR2 (germline): DFQATT, SNEGSKA (reference sequence). From the 5' RACE reads, TCRdb called clonotypes with MiXCR, one entry per CDR3 protein. The data hold about 490,000 distinct CDR3 sequences, with around 15% observed a single time. These sequences were also reported in another study, on yellow fever vaccine responses in identical twins.

The chain carries TRBV20-1 and TRBJ2-7; either TRBD1 or TRBD2 may supply D (6 bases each). Source material: CD4+ T cells sorted from blood. This receptor was obtained from a woman aged 18-29 years in good health. CDR3 region: CSARVWGRRAYEQYF. As DNA, the CDR3 is TGCAGTGCTAGAGTCTGGGGGCGGAGGGCCTACGAGCAGTACTTC.